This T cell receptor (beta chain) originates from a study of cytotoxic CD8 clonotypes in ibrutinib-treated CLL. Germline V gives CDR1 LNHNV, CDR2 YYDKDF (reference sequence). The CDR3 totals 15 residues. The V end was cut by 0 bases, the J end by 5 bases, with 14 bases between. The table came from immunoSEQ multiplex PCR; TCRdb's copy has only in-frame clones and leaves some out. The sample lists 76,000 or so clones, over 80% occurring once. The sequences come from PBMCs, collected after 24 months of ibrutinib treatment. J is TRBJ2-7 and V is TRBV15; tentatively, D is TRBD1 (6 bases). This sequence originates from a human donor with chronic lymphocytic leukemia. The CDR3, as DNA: TGTGCCACCAGCAGAGATGCCGGCAGGGGAGACGAGCAGTACTTC. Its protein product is CATSRDAGRGDEQYF. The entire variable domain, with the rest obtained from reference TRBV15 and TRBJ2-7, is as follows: DAMVIQNPRYQVTQFGKPVTLSCSQTLNHNVMYWYQQKSSQAPKLLFHYYDKDFNNEADTPDNFQSRRPNTSFCFLDIRSPGLGDTAMYLCATSRDAGRGDEQYFGPGTRLTVT.